This is a list of T cell receptor beta chains from one sample in a study of graft-versus-host responses after intestinal transplantation. These receptors have no identified antigens. The method was immunoSEQ multiplex PCR; TCRdb's version includes in-frame clones alone and lacks a portion of them. The sample lists 90,000 to 120,000 clones; about 90% were seen once. The specimen was unstimulated CD4+ T cells sorted from spleen or lymph node cells, collected before intestinal transplant. These receptors all stem from a human donor who received an intestinal transplant. The CDR3 runs from the conserved cysteine through the conserved F or W. D genes are given only for firm matches. Where a row states a size, it is once, few, many or the class of an expanded clone; other rows omit it.

clone_size	v_call	j_call	d_call	cdr3_aa	cdr3_nt
-	TRBV7-2	TRBJ2-7	-	CASSPSSYEQYF	TGTGCCAGCAGCCCCAGCTCCTACGAGCAGTACTTC
-	TRBV5-5	TRBJ2-7	TRBD1	CASSKDRGYYEQYF	TGTGCCAGCAGCAAGGACAGGGGGTATTACGAGCAGTACTTC
-	TRBV7-3	TRBJ2-1	-	CASSLGPSSYNEQFF	TGTGCCAGCAGCCTCGGGCCAAGCTCCTACAATGAGCAGTTCTTC
-	TRBV2	TRBJ1-2	-	CASGSGTAGGYTF	TGTGCCAGCGGGTCCGGAACGGCCGGCGGCTACACCTTC
-	TRBV6-5	TRBJ2-3	TRBD2	CASMGLGEGDTQYF	TGTGCCAGCATGGGACTAGGGGAGGGAGATACGCAGTATTTT
-	TRBV28	TRBJ2-7	-	CASSFGVGGYEQYF	TGTGCCAGCAGTTTTGGGGTAGGCGGGTACGAGCAGTACTTC
-	TRBV12-5	TRBJ2-7	TRBD1	CASGFYDRGLLDEQYF	TGTGCTAGTGGTTTTTATGACAGGGGGCTTTTGGACGAGCAGTACTTC
-	TRBV19	TRBJ2-7	TRBD1	CASSPPGQASYEQYF	TGTGCCAGTAGTCCACCGGGACAGGCCTCCTACGAGCAGTACTTC
-	TRBV6-5	TRBJ2-3	TRBD1	CASSQTTGVDTQYF	TGTGCCAGCAGCCAGACCACAGGGGTAGATACGCAGTATTTT
few	TRBV7-2	TRBJ1-5	-	CASSLGTGNQPQHF	TGTGCCAGCAGCTTAGGCACAGGGAATCAGCCCCAGCATTTT
few	TRBV5-1	TRBJ2-5	TRBD2	CASSFGLAMETQYF	TGCGCCAGCAGCTTCGGACTAGCGATGGAGACCCAGTACTTC
-	TRBV5-4	TRBJ1-2	TRBD1	CASRGRDRGEGYTF	TGTGCCAGCAGGGGAAGGGACAGGGGTGAGGGCTACACCTTC
-	TRBV10-3	TRBJ2-1	TRBD2	CAISEISGIYKNEQFF	TGTGCCATCAGTGAGATTAGCGGGATCTACAAAAATGAGCAGTTCTTC
-	TRBV10-1	TRBJ2-1	-	CASSETRTSRSYNEQFF	TGCGCCAGCAGTGAGACCCGGACGTCCCGATCCTACAATGAGCAGTTCTTC
-	TRBV7-9	TRBJ2-2	-	CASSPGTVNTGELFF	TGTGCCAGCAGCCCCGGGACTGTGAACACCGGGGAGCTGTTTTTT
-	TRBV11-2	TRBJ1-6	-	CASSLTTFGTLHF	TGTGCCAGCAGCCTCACTACTTTCGGGACCCTCCACTTT
-	TRBV5-1	TRBJ1-1	-	CASSLDRPSAEAFF	TGCGCCAGCAGCTTGGACAGACCGAGCGCTGAAGCTTTCTTT
-	TRBV6-1	TRBJ1-2	-	CASSPYPLTDYGYTF	TGTGCCAGCAGCCCCTACCCTTTGACAGACTATGGCTACACCTTC
-	TRBV6-5	TRBJ2-5	-	CASSYGQETQYF	TGTGCCAGCAGTTACGGCCAAGAGACCCAGTACTTC
-	TRBV10-1	TRBJ2-5	TRBD1	CASSTGQQETQYF	TGCGCCAGCAGTACGGGACAGCAAGAGACCCAGTACTTC
once	TRBV28	TRBJ2-7	TRBD2	CASHNTGGASTYEQYF	TGTGCCAGCCACAACACGGGGGGGGCGTCAACCTACGAGCAGTACTTC
few	TRBV6-6	TRBJ1-6	-	CASSYNGGPDNSPLHF	TGTGCCAGCAGTTACAATGGGGGCCCTGATAATTCACCCCTCCACTTT
-	TRBV10-3	TRBJ2-7	TRBD2	CAISLAGGAYEQYF	TGTGCCATCAGTTTAGCGGGAGGGGCCTACGAGCAGTACTTC
-	TRBV28	TRBJ1-5	-	CASSLGQRYRIGQPQHF	TGTGCCAGCAGTTTAGGACAGAGATATCGGATTGGTCAGCCCCAGCATTTT
-	TRBV5-1	TRBJ2-3	-	CASSFWDTDTQYF	TGCGCCAGCAGCTTTTGGGACACAGATACGCAGTATTTT
-	TRBV27	TRBJ1-1	-	CASSGPGRTVRNTEAFF	TGTGCCAGCAGTGGCCCGGGCAGGACCGTTAGGAACACTGAAGCTTTCTTT
-	TRBV6-5	TRBJ2-7	TRBD2	CASSYSTSGIEQYF	TGTGCCAGCAGTTACTCGACTAGCGGGATCGAGCAGTACTTC
-	TRBV13	TRBJ2-5	-	CASSLQETQYF	TGTGCCAGCAGCTTACAAGAGACCCAGTACTTC
-	TRBV2	TRBJ1-1	-	CASSEERRGRQAEAFF	TGTGCCAGCAGTGAAGAAAGGAGGGGTCGACAGGCTGAAGCTTTCTTT
-	TRBV5-1	TRBJ2-5	TRBD2	CASSYTSAQETQYF	TGCGCCAGCAGTTATACTAGCGCCCAAGAGACCCAGTACTTC
-	TRBV7-2	TRBJ1-2	-	CASSLMGGAGGYTF	TGTGCCAGCAGCTTAATGGGTGGGGCTGGCGGCTACACCTTC
-	TRBV12-5	TRBJ2-1	TRBD2	CASGLVVAGVKEQFF	TGTGCTAGTGGTTTGGTAGTAGCGGGAGTAAAAGAGCAGTTCTTC
-	TRBV5-1	TRBJ2-6	-	CASSTGTFRSYGANVLTF	TGCGCCAGCAGCACCGGGACTTTCCGATCGTACGGGGCCAACGTCCTGACTTTC
-	TRBV6-1	TRBJ2-7	-	CASKGTETYEQYF	TGTGCCAGCAAGGGGACGGAAACCTACGAGCAGTACTTC
-	TRBV28	TRBJ2-7	-	CASIPGPGEQYF	TGTGCCAGCATCCCTGGGCCGGGGGAGCAGTACTTC
-	TRBV7-2	TRBJ2-1	TRBD2	CASSFRGRAPDNEQFF	TGTGCCAGCAGCTTTCGAGGGAGGGCTCCCGACAATGAGCAGTTCTTC
-	TRBV13	TRBJ1-3	-	CASSSLEQISGNTIYF	TGTGCCAGCAGCTCGCTGGAACAGATCTCCGGAAACACCATATATTTT
-	TRBV20-1	TRBJ1-2	-	CSARDNYGYTF	TGCAGTGCTAGAGACAACTATGGCTACACCTTC
once	TRBV27	TRBJ1-1	-	CASSRTVNTEAFF	TGTGCCAGCTCCCGGACAGTCAACACTGAAGCTTTCTTT
-	TRBV5-1	TRBJ2-3	TRBD1	CASSQGQGALDTQYF	TGCGCCAGCAGCCAAGGACAGGGGGCGCTTGATACGCAGTATTTT
once	TRBV28	TRBJ2-7	TRBD2	CASSFSLAGLSYEQYF	TGTGCCAGCAGTTTCAGTTTAGCGGGGCTTTCCTACGAGCAGTACTTC
-	TRBV29-1	TRBJ2-3	TRBD1	CSVRGTGGGTDTQYF	TGCAGCGTTCGGGGCACAGGGGGCGGGACAGATACGCAGTATTTT
-	TRBV5-1	TRBJ2-3	TRBD1	CASSKSDREADTQYF	TGCGCCAGCAGCAAATCGGACAGGGAGGCAGATACGCAGTATTTT
few	TRBV6-5	TRBJ2-7	TRBD2	CASSLGLVGTQYF	TGTGCCAGCAGTTTGGGACTAGTGGGCACGCAGTACTTC
-	TRBV14	TRBJ2-7	TRBD2	CASSPLGGGYEQYF	TGTGCCAGCAGCCCCCTGGGGGGGGGCTACGAGCAGTACTTC
once	TRBV10-2	TRBJ1-6	TRBD1	CASIPDRSTGSPLHF	TGCGCCAGCATCCCGGACAGGTCGACGGGTTCACCCCTCCACTTT
-	TRBV5-6	TRBJ2-5	-	CASSLLAETQYF	TGTGCCAGCAGCTTGCTAGCGGAGACCCAGTACTTC
-	TRBV7-6	TRBJ1-2	TRBD1	CASSLRTGGNYGYTF	TGTGCCAGCAGCTTACGGACAGGGGGCAACTATGGCTACACCTTC
once	TRBV12-5	TRBJ2-3	TRBD2	CASGWTSGSRVTQYF	TGTGCTAGTGGTTGGACTAGCGGGAGTAGAGTTACGCAGTATTTT
-	TRBV5-1	TRBJ1-6	TRBD1	CASSQQGPLSNSPLHF	TGCGCCAGCAGCCAACAGGGGCCCCTCAGTAATTCACCCCTCCACTTT
-	TRBV6-6	TRBJ2-7	-	CASSYSRGSHEQYF	TGTGCCAGCAGTTACTCACGGGGTTCCCACGAGCAGTACTTC
-	TRBV6-5	TRBJ2-1	-	CASSYSDRPPYNEQFF	TGTGCCAGCAGTTACTCAGACAGGCCTCCCTACAATGAGCAGTTCTTC
-	TRBV4-1	TRBJ2-3	-	CASSQPHRADTQYF	TGCGCCAGCAGCCAGCCGCATCGCGCGGATACGCAGTATTTT
-	TRBV5-4	TRBJ2-7	TRBD1	CASSLRGQGGFEQYF	TGTGCCAGCAGCTTGCGGGGACAGGGGGGGTTCGAGCAGTACTTC
-	TRBV5-4	TRBJ1-4	TRBD1	CASSLKARGRLNEKLFF	TGTGCCAGCAGCTTGAAGGCCAGGGGGAGGCTGAACGAAAAACTGTTTTTT